A single sample gave rise to the 3 T cell receptor beta chains below, sequenced in a study of T cells in Graves' hyperthyroidism and ophthalmopathy. From RNA transcripts, TCR beta CDR3 regions were amplified. An initial round of RT-PCR targeting the TCR CDR3 relied on the HTBI primer set. MiXCR was run by TCRdb on the multiplex PCR reads, yielding one entry per CDR3 protein. The sample includes 250,000 or so distinct CDR3 sequences, about 15% of them seen just once. Sequenced material: blood. The source is a middle-aged woman with Graves' hyperthyroidism that later progressed to Graves' ophthalmopathy.

The J gene is TRBJ2-2, the V gene TRBV12-5; D is perhaps TRBD2 (6 bases). V was pared by 0 bases and J by 3 bases, with 29 bases between. The length of the CDR3 is 22 residues. Per germline, CDR1 LGHNT and CDR2 FRNRAP. For the CDR3, the DNA is TGTGCTAGTGGTTTGGTACGGGGGTACGGGACTTCCGAGGGAGTGGACACCGGGGAGCTGTTTTTT. Protein sequence: CASGLVRGYGTSEGVDTGELFF.

Worth noting for this clonotype: This could be a read error, since a much larger clone is one nucleotide away. The V gene is TRBV20-1, the J gene TRBJ1-6; D is possibly TRBD1 (6 bases). CDR3 length equals 15 residues. The V gene lost 1 base and the J gene lost 5 bases, with 12 bases spanning the gap. Germline CDR1 and CDR2: DFQATT and SNEGSKA (reference sequence). CDR3 sequence: CSARAGAHHNSPLHF. The CDR3 DNA sequence: TGCAGTGCTAGAGCGGGGGCACACCATAATTCACCCCTCCACTTT.

This chain links TRBV7-3 with TRBJ2-7; 10 bases map to TRBD1. There are 13 residues in the CDR3. With 8 bases clipped from V and 6 bases from J, the junction kept 7 bases outside the gene matches. The germline V gene has CDR1 SGHTA and CDR2 FQGTGA. CDR3 DNA sequence: TGTGCCAGCGGCGAGGGACAGGGGACCGAGCAGTACTTC. It yields the protein CASGEGQGTEQYF.